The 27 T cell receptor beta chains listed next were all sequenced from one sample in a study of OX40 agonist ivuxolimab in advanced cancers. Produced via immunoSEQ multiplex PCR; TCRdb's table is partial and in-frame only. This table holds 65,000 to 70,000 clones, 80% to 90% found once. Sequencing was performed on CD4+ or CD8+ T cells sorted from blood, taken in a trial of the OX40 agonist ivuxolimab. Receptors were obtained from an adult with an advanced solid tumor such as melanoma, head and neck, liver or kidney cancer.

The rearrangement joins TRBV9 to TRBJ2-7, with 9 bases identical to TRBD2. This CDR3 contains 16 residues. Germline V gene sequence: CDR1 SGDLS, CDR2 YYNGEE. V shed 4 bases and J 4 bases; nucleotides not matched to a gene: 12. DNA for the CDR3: TGTGCCAGCAGCTCCACGGAGCGGGAGGTTCTGTACGAGCAGTACTTC. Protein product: CASSSTEREVLYEQYF.

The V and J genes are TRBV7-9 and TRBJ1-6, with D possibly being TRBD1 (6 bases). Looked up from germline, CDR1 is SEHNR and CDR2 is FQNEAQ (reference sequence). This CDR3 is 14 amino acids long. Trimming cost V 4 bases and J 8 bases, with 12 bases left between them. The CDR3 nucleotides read TGTGCCAGCAGCTCTCAGGGGCCGTATTCACCCCTCCACTTT. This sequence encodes CASSSQGPYSPLHF.

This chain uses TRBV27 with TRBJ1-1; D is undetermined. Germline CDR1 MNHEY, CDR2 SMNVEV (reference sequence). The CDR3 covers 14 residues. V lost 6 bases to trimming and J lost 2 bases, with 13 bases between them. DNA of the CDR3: TGTGCCAGCAGAAGTGGCAGCCTAAACACTGAAGCTTTCTTT. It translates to CASRSGSLNTEAFF.

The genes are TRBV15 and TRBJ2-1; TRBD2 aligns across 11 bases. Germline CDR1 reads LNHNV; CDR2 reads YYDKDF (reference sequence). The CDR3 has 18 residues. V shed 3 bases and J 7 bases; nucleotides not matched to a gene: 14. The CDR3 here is CATSREGVPGLAVNEQFF. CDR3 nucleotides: TGTGCCACCAGCAGGGAGGGCGTACCGGGACTAGCGGTTAATGAGCAGTTCTTC. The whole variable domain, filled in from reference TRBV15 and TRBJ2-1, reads DAMVIQNPRYQVTQFGKPVTLSCSQTLNHNVMYWYQQKSSQAPKLLFHYYDKDFNNEADTPDNFQSRRPNTSFCFLDIRSPGLGDTAMYLCATSREGVPGLAVNEQFFGPGTRLTVL.

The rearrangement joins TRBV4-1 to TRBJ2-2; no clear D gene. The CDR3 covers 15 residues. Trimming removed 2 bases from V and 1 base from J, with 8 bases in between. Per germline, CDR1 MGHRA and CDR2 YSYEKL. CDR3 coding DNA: TGCGCCAGCAGCCAACAACGAAGGAACACCGGGGAGCTGTTTTTT. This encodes CASSQQRRNTGELFF.

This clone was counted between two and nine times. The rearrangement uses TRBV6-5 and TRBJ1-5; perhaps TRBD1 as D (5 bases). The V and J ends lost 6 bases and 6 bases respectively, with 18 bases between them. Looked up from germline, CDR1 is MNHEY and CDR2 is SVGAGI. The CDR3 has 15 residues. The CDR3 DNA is TGTGCCAGCAGCCTCTCTTCTTCGGGGCCTCAGCCCCAGCATTTT. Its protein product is CASSLSSSGPQPQHF.

CDR3: CAISGPGEMRETQYF. The CDR3 nucleotides are TGTGCCATCAGCGGACCAGGGGAGATGAGGGAGACCCAGTACTTC. This chain uses TRBV10-3 with TRBJ2-5; weak D call: TRBD1 (6 bases). The germline V gene has CDR1 ENHRY and CDR2 SYGVKD. V was cut by 6 bases and J by 5 bases, with 19 bases left in between. This CDR3 is 15 amino acids long.

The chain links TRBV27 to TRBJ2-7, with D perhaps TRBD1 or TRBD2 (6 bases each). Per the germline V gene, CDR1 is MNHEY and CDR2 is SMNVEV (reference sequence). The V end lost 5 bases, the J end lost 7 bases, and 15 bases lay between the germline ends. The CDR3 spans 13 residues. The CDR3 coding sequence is TGTGCCAGCAGTCCCGGGGGCTCGATAGAGCAGTACTTC. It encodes CASSPGGSIEQYF.

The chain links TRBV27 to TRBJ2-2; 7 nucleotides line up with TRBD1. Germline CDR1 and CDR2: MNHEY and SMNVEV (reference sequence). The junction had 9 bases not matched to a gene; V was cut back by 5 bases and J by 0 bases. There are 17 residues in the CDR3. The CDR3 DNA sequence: TGTGCCAGCAGTACGAGGGACAGCCCCGCGAACACCGGGGAGCTGTTTTTT. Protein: CASSTRDSPANTGELFF.

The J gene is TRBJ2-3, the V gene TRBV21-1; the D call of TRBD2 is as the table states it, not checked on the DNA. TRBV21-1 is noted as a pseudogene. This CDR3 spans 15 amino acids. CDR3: CASIRRALYTDTQYF. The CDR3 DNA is TGTGCCAGCATTAGGAGGGCCTTGTACACAGATACGCAGTATTTT.

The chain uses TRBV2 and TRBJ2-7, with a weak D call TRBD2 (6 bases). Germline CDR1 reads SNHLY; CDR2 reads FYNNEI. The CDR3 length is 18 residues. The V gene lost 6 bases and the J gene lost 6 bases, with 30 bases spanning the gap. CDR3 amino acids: CASRGERTSSRPLSEQYF. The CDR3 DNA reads TGTGCCAGCAGGGGGGAAAGAACTAGCAGTCGGCCTCTGTCCGAGCAGTACTTC.

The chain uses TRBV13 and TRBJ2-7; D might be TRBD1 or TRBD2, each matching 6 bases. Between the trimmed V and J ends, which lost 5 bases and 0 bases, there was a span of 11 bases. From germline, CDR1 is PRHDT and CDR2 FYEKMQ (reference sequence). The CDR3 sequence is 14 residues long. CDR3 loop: CASSPGDNSYEQYF. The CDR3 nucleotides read TGTGCCAGCAGCCCGGGGGACAACTCCTACGAGCAGTACTTC.

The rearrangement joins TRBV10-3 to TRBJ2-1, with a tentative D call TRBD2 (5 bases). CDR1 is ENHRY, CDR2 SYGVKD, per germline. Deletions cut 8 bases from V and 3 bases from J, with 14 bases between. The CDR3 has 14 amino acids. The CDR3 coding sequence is TGTGCCATCTCTCAACCAGCGGTCTACAATGAGCAGTTCTTC. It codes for CAISQPAVYNEQFF.

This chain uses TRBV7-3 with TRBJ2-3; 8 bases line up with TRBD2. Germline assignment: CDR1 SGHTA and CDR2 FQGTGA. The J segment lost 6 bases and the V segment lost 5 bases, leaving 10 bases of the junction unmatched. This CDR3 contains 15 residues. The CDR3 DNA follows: TGTGCCAGCAGCGGAACTAGCGGTCCGGGCGATACGCAGTATTTT. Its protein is CASSGTSGPGDTQYF.

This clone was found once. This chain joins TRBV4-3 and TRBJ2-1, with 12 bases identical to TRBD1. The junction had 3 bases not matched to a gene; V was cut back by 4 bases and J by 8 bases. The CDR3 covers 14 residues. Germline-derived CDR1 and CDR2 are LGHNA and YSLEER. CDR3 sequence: CASSRDRGRDEQFF. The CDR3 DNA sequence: TGCGCCAGCAGCCGGGACAGGGGGCGAGATGAGCAGTTCTTC.

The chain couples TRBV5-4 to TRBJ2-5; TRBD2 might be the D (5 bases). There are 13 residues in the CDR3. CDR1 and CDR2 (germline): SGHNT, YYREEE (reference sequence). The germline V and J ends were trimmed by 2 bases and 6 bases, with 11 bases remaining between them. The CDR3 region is CASSFRTWKTQYF. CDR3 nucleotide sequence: TGTGCCAGCAGCTTTAGGACTTGGAAGACCCAGTACTTC.

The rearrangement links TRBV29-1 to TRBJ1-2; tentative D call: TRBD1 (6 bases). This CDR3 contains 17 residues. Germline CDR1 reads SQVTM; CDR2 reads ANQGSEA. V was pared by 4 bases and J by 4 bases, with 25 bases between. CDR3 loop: CSVAFGQLSDSSYGYTF. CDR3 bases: TGCAGCGTTGCCTTCGGACAGCTCTCTGATTCTAGCTATGGCTACACCTTC.

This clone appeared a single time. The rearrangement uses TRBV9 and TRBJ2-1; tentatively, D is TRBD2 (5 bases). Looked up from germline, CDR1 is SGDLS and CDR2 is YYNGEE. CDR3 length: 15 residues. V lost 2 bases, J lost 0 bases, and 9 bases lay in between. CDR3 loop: CASSVVGSSYNEQFF. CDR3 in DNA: TGTGCCAGCAGCGTTGTGGGGAGCTCCTACAATGAGCAGTTCTTC.

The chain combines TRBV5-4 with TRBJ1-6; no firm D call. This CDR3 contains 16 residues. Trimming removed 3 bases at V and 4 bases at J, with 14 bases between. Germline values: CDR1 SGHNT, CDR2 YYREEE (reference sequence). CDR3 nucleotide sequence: TGTGCCAGCAGCTGGGCTGACGAGAGTTATAATTCACCCCTCCACTTT. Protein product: CASSWADESYNSPLHF.

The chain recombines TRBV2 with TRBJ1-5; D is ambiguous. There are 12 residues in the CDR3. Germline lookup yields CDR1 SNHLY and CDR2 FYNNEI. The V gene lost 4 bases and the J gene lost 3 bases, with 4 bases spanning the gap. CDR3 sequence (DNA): TGTGCCAGCAGTGGAGTCAATCAGCCCCAGCATTTT. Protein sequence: CASSGVNQPQHF.

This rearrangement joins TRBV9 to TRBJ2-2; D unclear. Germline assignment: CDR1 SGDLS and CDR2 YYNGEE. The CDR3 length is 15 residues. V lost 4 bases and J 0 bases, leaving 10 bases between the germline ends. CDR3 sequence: CASSPLQANTGELFF. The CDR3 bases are TGTGCCAGCAGCCCCCTTCAAGCGAACACCGGGGAGCTGTTTTTT.

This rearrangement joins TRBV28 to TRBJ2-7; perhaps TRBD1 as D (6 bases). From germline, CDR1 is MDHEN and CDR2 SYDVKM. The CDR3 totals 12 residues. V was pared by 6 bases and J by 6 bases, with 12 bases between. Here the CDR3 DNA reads TGTGCCAGCAGCAGCATAGGGGGCGAGCAGTACTTC. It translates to CASSSIGGEQYF.

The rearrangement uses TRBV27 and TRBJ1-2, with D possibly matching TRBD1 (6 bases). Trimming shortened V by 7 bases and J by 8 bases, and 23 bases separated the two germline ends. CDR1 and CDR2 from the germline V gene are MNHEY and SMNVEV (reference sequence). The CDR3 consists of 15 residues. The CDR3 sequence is CASTPYPTRDNGYTF. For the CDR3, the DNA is TGTGCCAGCACCCCTTATCCTACCCGGGACAACGGCTACACCTTC.

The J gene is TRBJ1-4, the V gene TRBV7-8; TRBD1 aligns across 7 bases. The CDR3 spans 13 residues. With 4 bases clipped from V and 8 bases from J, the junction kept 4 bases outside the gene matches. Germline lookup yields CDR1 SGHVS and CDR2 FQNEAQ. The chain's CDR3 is CASSWGDREKLFF. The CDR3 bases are TGTGCCAGCAGCTGGGGGGACAGAGAAAAACTGTTTTTT.

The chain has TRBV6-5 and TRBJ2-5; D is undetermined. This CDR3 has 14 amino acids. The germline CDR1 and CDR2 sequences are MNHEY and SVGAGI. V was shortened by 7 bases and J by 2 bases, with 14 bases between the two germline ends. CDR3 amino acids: CASIPVVGQETQYF. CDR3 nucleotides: TGTGCCAGCATACCAGTTGTAGGGCAAGAGACCCAGTACTTC.

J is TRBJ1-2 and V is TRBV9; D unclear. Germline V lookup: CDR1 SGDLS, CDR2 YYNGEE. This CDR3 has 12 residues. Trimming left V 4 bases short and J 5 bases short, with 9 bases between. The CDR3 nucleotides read TGTGCCAGCAGCCCCTCGGGGTATGGCTACACCTTC. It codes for CASSPSGYGYTF.

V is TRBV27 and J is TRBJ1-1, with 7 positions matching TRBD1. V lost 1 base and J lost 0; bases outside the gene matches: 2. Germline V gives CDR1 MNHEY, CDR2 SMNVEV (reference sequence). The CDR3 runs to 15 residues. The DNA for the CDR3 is TGTGCCAGCAGTTTATGGACAGGCATGAACACTGAAGCTTTCTTT. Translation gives CASSLWTGMNTEAFF.